This record concerns one T cell receptor (beta chain) sequence. Its matching antigen is unknown. Only in-frame clones appear in the TCRdb table, and some are missing; sequencing was by immunoSEQ multiplex PCR. This sample carries 7,500 to 10,000 clones, over 60% of them seen once, and the ten largest clones take more than 14%. The entry originates in a study of radiation and T cells in renal cell carcinoma. Findings and caveats of the study: In nephrectomy-only tumors, top 100 clonotypes averaged approximately 45%, versus 54% irradiated.

Treatment indicated: treatment-naive control, cytoreductive nephrectomy. Controls were unirradiated tumors from treatment-naive cytoreductive nephrectomy patients. Sequenced control tumors were from under 13 males and a few females, median age roughly 50. CDR1 WSHSY and CDR2 SAAADI come from the germline V gene. The CDR3 is 12 residues long. V was clipped by 5 bases and J by 6 bases, with 8 bases between them. The sequences come from tumor tissue, collected from a patient whose treatment was nephrectomy without radiotherapy. J is TRBJ2-1 and V is TRBV10-2, with D unresolved. This TCR was sampled from a man aged 55 to 70 with renal cell carcinoma. CDR3 DNA sequence: TGCGCCAGCAGTTTAAGGTCCAATGAGCAGTTCTTC. Encoded protein: CASSLRSNEQFF.